This section outlines one TCR beta chain sequence together with its context. The sample holds a few counts of this clone. Its target antigen remains unknown. No base quality information exists; no much larger clone differs at one position. These data belong to a study of blood T cell repertoires in COVID-19 (dated by TCRdb to 2018 to 2021). Study-level background: Collaborator samples came from the United States, Italy and Spain and covered acute and convalescent phases of COVID-19. The material from the prospective study consisted of cDNA or gDNA derived from T cells, B-cell-depleted T cells, or PBMCs. The dataset comprised deeply sampled blood TCRbeta repertoires from subjects exposed to, actively infected with, or recovered from COVID-19. A freely available public database, intended as a resource for researchers studying the immune response to SARS-CoV-2, is where the repertoires were released. The samples were drawn from two sources: the first 160 participants of the ongoing ImmuneRACE study, and 950 to 1,500 subjects contributed by 6 global collaborators. Nearly every sample came with metadata listing a de-identified subject ID, COVID-19 status, age in years and sex. Where HLA class I and class II types were available, the types were taken from metadata supplied by the sample provider, not from assay-based typing.

Each collaborating institution followed its own protocols to collect whole blood in K2EDTA tubes. Collaborator samples were shipped for TCRbeta analysis as frozen whole blood, isolated PBMCs, or DNA extracted from either sample type. The trim is 5 bases for V and 8 bases for J, with a gap of 19 bases between the germline ends. The germline V gene supplies CDR1 SQVTM and CDR2 ANQGSEA. The CDR3 contains 14 residues, cysteine and phenylalanine counted. Only the CDR3 portion is preserved as DNA: 42 bases, with reading frame beginning at the first base. Broader findings and caveats from the paper: Clinical and demographic metadata were provided uncurated, with the amount varying by source and participant.

TCRbeta CDR3 regions were amplified from genomic DNA by means of the immunoSEQ Assay, a bias-controlled multiplex PCR. Under the source paper's analysis protocol: The number of nucleated cells in each sample was estimated by amplification of reference gene primers within the assay. Sequence reads were collapsed and filtered to measure the absolute abundance of every unique TCRbeta CDR3 rearrangement. For each sample, productive Simpson clonality was calculated as the square root of Simpson's diversity index across productive rearrangements. TCRdb limited this immuneACCESS table to in-frame rearrangements with V and J called. A share of clones is missing; checked studies link under half to unresolved V genes, and the rest is unexplained. The V and J calls and the clone size are those of that table, but D and trimming were determined from the DNA. This sample lists about 160,000 clones; around nine tenths were detected once. The ten biggest clones cover 18% of the sample.

Specimen: peripheral blood. The chain is encoded by TRBV29-1 joined to TRBJ2-1; a tentative D match to TRBD2 spans 5 bases. This TCR was recovered from a man between 60 and 75 years old with active or convalescent COVID-19. CDR3 reads: CSVCYSVIKDEQFF. At the DNA level, the sequence is TGCAGCGTTTGTTATAGCGTGATAAAAGATGAGCAGTTCTTC.